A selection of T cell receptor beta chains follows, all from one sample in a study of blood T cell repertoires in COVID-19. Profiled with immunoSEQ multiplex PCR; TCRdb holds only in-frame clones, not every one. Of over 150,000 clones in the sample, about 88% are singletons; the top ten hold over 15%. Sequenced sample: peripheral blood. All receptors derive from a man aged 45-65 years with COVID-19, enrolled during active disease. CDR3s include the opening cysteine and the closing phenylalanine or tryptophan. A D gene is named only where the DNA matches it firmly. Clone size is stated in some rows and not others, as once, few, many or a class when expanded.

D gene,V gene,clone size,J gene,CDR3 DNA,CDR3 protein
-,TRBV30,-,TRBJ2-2,TGTGCCTGGAGTGGGAGGTCTGGCGGGGCAAACACCGGGGAGCTGTTTTTT,CAWSGRSGGANTGELFF
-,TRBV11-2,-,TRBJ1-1,TGTGCCAGCAGCTCCACCCGGGGGATTAACACTGAAGCTTTCTTT,CASSSTRGINTEAFF
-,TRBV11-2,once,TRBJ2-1,TGTGCCAGCAGCCCCAGACCGGACATCTACAATGAGCAGTTCTTC,CASSPRPDIYNEQFF
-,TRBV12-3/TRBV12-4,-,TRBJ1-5,TGTGCCACCAAAAGGGGGTCCAATCAGCCCCAGCATTTT,CATKRGSNQPQHF
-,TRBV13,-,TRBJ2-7,TGTGCCAGCAGCCCGTCTAGGGGCGGTTCCTACGAGCAGTACTTC,CASSPSRGGSYEQYF
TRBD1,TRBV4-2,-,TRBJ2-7,TGTGCCAGCAGCCAAGAGTTCGGACAGGGGAACTACGAGCAGTACTTC,CASSQEFGQGNYEQYF
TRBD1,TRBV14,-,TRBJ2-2,TGTGCCAGCAGCCAGGGACAGGGTTTTACCGGGGAGCTGTTTTTT,CASSQGQGFTGELFF
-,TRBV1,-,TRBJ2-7,TGCACCAGCAGGGAGAACGAGCAGTACTTC,CTSRENEQYF
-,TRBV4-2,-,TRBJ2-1,TGTGCCAGCAGCTATAACAATGAGCAGTTCTTC,CASSYNNEQFF
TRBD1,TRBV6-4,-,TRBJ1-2,TGTGCCAGCAGATCTGACAGGGGAAGTGGCTACACCTTC,CASRSDRGSGYTF
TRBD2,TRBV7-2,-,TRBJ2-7,TGTGCCAGCAGCTTAAGCGGGAGGGCCTCCGAGCAGTACTTC,CASSLSGRASEQYF
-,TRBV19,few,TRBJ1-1,TGTGCCAGTAGAAGGGGCAGAGCTAAATACGAAGCTTTCTTT,CASRRGRAKYEAFF
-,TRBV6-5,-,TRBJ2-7,TGTGCCAGCAGTTATTTATCCGGGGGCTACGAGCAGTACTTC,CASSYLSGGYEQYF
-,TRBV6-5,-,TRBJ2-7,TGTGCCAGCAGGGGAGACTCCTACGAGCAGTACTTC,CASRGDSYEQYF
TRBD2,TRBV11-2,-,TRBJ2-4,TGTGCCAGCAGCTTAGGGCGGGAGCTACTAGCCAAAAACATTCAGTACTTC,CASSLGRELLAKNIQYF
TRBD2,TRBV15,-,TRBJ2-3,TGTGCCACCAGCAGGCTACTAGCGGGAGGGCCGGGAGATACGCAGTATTTT,CATSRLLAGGPGDTQYF
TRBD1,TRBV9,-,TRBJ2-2,TGTGCCAGCAGCGCGCACAGGGGGCCCGGGGAGCTGTTTTTT,CASSAHRGPGELFF
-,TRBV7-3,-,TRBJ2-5,TGTGCCAGCAGCGTCCGGCCTACTACCGCGGAGACCCAGTACTTC,CASSVRPTTAETQYF
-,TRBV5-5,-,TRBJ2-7,TGTGCCAGCAGCTTGGTGGGCCAAGGCTCCTACGAGCAGTACTTC,CASSLVGQGSYEQYF
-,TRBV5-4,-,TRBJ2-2,TGTGCCAGCAGCTCACAGAACACCGGGGAGCTGTTTTTT,CASSSQNTGELFF
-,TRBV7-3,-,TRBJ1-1,TGTGCCAGCAGCCTACAGGGGAACACTGAAGCTTTCTTT,CASSLQGNTEAFF
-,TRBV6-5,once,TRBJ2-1,TGTGCTGCGGGCCCCCACTCCTACAATGAGCAGTTCTTC,CAAGPHSYNEQFF
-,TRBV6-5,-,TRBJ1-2,TGTGCCAGCAGTTACTCGCAGGGGTACTATGGCTACACCTTC,CASSYSQGYYGYTF
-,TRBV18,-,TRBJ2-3,TGTGCCAGCTCACCAGAGGACACAGATACGCAGTATTTT,CASSPEDTDTQYF
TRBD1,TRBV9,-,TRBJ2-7,TGTGCCAGCAGCGTAGGGGGACAGGGGGCGCCCCGCGAGCAGTACTTC,CASSVGGQGAPREQYF
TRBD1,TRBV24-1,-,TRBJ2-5,TGTGCCACCAGTGATACCGGGACAGGGGATGAGACCCAGTACTTC,CATSDTGTGDETQYF
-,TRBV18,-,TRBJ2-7,TGTGCCAGCTCACCCTCACCGGTCCTGAGCTCCTACGAGCAGTACTTC,CASSPSPVLSSYEQYF
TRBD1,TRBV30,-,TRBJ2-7,TGTGCCTGGAGTGTCGGAGACAGGGGTGGGGGCGAGCAGTACTTC,CAWSVGDRGGGEQYF
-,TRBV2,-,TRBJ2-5,TGTGCCAGCAGTGGGCAGGGACAAGAGACCCAGTACTTC,CASSGQGQETQYF
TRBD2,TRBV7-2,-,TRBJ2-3,TGTGCCAGCAGCTTGACTAGCGGGGGTGCAGATACGCAGTATTTT,CASSLTSGGADTQYF
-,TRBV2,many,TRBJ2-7,TGTGCCACGCAAGGTAGCGGAAATTCCTACGAGCAGTACTTC,CATQGSGNSYEQYF
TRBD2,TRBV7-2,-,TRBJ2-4,TGTGCCAGCAGCCTCGGGGGGGCTGCAAACATTCAGTACTTC,CASSLGGAANIQYF